The sequence of this T cell receptor (beta chain) was determined in a study of OX40 agonist ivuxolimab in advanced cancers. For the study at large: Participants could have had prior anti-PD-1, anti-PD-L1 or anti-CTLA-4 therapy, and around 40% had some. Findings and limits, study-wide: On average, CD8+ T cells had more expanded clones than CD4+. Partial responders at 0.1-3.0 mg/kg showed near-lowest clonal expansion.

For this clone: Its specificity is not known.

Patients were excluded for autoimmune disease history or systemic immunosuppression. Measured with immunoSEQ multiplex PCR; TCRdb has only the in-frame clones, and not every one. The sample has fewer than 90,000 clones; roughly 85% are singletons. The receptor was derived from an adult with an advanced solid tumor such as melanoma, head and neck, liver or kidney cancer. This specimen consisted of CD4+ or CD8+ T cells sorted from blood, obtained in a trial of the OX40 agonist ivuxolimab.

The CDR3 sequence: CASSRGQEAFF. For the CDR3, the DNA is TGTGCCAGCAGCAGGGGCCAAGAAGCTTTCTTT. V and J are TRBV6-1 and TRBJ1-1, with D maybe TRBD1 (6 bases). Germline assignment: CDR1 MNHNS and CDR2 SASEGT. V lost 6 bases to trimming and J lost 8 bases, with 10 bases between them. The CDR3 contains 11 residues.